Listed below are T cell receptor beta chains from one sample, sequenced in a study of cytomegalovirus exposure and HLA in healthy donors. Measured with immunoSEQ multiplex PCR; TCRdb has only the in-frame clones, and not every one. The sample shows approximately 180,000 clones, around nine tenths of them seen only once. Sequencing used PBMCs. These receptor sequences come from a woman between 18 and 29 years old in good health and CMV-seronegative. CDR3s include the opening cysteine and the closing phenylalanine or tryptophan. The D gene is left open where the match is weak. Clone size is not always given. Where it is, it says once, few, many or a class for expanded clones.

clone_size	v_call	j_call	d_call	cdr3_nt	cdr3_aa
NA	TRBV4-2	TRBJ1-2	NA	TGTGCCAGCAGCCAAGATTTATTCGGGGAGGTAAACTATGGCTACACCTTC	CASSQDLFGEVNYGYTF
NA	TRBV6-1	TRBJ1-2	NA	TGTGCCAGCAGGGAACCGACATTCTATGGCTGCACCTTC	CASREPTFYGCTF
NA	TRBV7-2	TRBJ1-1	NA	TGTGCCAGCAGCGGGGACATTACGAACACTGAAGCTTTCTTT	CASSGDITNTEAFF
NA	TRBV6-1	TRBJ1-1	NA	TGTGCCAGCAGTCAGGACAGTCCCACTGAAGCTTTCTTT	CASSQDSPTEAFF
NA	TRBV6-5	TRBJ2-7	TRBD2	TGTGCCAGCAGTTACTCTGGACTAGCGGGGTCTTACGAGCAGTACTTC	CASSYSGLAGSYEQYF
many	TRBV6-1	TRBJ1-5	TRBD1	TGTGCCAGCAGTGAAAGGGGACAGGGGCATCAGCCCCAGCATTTT	CASSERGQGHQPQHF
NA	TRBV5-6	TRBJ2-3	NA	TGTGCCAGCAACCCGACAGGAGTATACACAGATACGCAGTATTTT	CASNPTGVYTDTQYF
NA	TRBV30	TRBJ2-1	NA	TGTGCCTGGAGCCTTAGGGGTTATAACAATGAGCAGTTCTTC	CAWSLRGYNNEQFF
NA	TRBV30	TRBJ1-5	NA	TGTGCCTGGAGTGTATCGGGGTACAATCAGCCCCAGCATTTT	CAWSVSGYNQPQHF
NA	TRBV5-1	TRBJ2-5	TRBD1	TGCGCCAGCAGCCCGAGGGGGCTCGGGGAGACCCAGTACTTC	CASSPRGLGETQYF
once	TRBV11-2	TRBJ2-1	NA	TGTGCCAGCAGCCCCCGTCGGTTGATGGATGAGCAGTTCTTC	CASSPRRLMDEQFF
NA	TRBV5-1	TRBJ2-1	TRBD1	TGCGCCAGCAGCCTAACAGGGGGCTCCTTCAATGAGCAGTTCTTC	CASSLTGGSFNEQFF
NA	TRBV9	TRBJ1-2	TRBD1	TGTGCCAGCAGCGGGGACAGATCCTATGGCTACACCTTC	CASSGDRSYGYTF
NA	TRBV10-1	TRBJ1-3	TRBD1	TGCGCCAGCAGACACAGGGGCACCCGCCGGAGCTCTGGAAACACCATATATTTT	CASRHRGTRRSSGNTIYF
NA	TRBV6-6	TRBJ1-6	NA	TGTGCCAGCTCAATCACCAGGGGCGATTCACCCCTCCACTTT	CASSITRGDSPLHF
NA	TRBV5-1	TRBJ2-3	TRBD2	TGCGCCAGCACCCGGTCGGGGGGGGCTAGCACAGATACGCAGTATTTT	CASTRSGGASTDTQYF
NA	TRBV4-1	TRBJ2-1	NA	TGCGCCAGCAGCCAAGGGGCCGAGCAGTTCTTC	CASSQGAEQFF
NA	TRBV5-1	TRBJ2-1	NA	TGCGCCAGCAGCTCGACTGGGAGTACCTACAATGAGCAGTTCTTC	CASSSTGSTYNEQFF
NA	TRBV10-3	TRBJ2-3	TRBD2	TGTGCCATCAGGAAGGGTCCGGGACTAGCGGGCCGCTCGAGCACAGATACGCAGTATTTT	CAIRKGPGLAGRSSTDTQYF
once	TRBV5-1	TRBJ2-7	TRBD2	TGCGCCAGCAGCTTCGGGACTAGCGGGGGGGCTACCTACGAGCAGTACTTC	CASSFGTSGGATYEQYF
NA	TRBV10-1	TRBJ2-3	NA	TGCGCCAGCAGTGATCTATGGAGCGATACGCAGTATTTT	CASSDLWSDTQYF
NA	TRBV5-1	TRBJ1-2	TRBD1	TGCGCCAGCAGCCCCGACGGGACAGTTAACTATGGCTACACCTTC	CASSPDGTVNYGYTF
NA	TRBV5-6	TRBJ1-3	NA	TGTGCCAGCAGCCCCGTTGGGCCGCACTCTGGAAACACCATATATTTT	CASSPVGPHSGNTIYF
NA	TRBV7-2	TRBJ1-4	NA	TGTGCCAGCAGTAAACAGGCAAATAATGAAAAACTGTTTTTT	CASSKQANNEKLFF
NA	TRBV4-1	TRBJ2-3	TRBD1	TGCGCCAGCAGCCAGGCAGGGGGAAGCACAGATACGCAGTATTTT	CASSQAGGSTDTQYF
NA	TRBV7-2	TRBJ2-3	TRBD2	TGTGCCAGCAGCAAAGCTAGCGGGACAAGGACAGATACGCAGTATTTT	CASSKASGTRTDTQYF
NA	TRBV7-3	TRBJ2-3	NA	TGTGCCAGCAGCGACAGACTGACAGATACGCAGTATTTT	CASSDRLTDTQYF
NA	TRBV28	TRBJ2-2	TRBD1	TGTGCCAGCAGTCCCAGGGGGCCCACCGGGGAGCTGTTTTTT	CASSPRGPTGELFF
NA	TRBV28	TRBJ1-5	NA	TGTGCCAGCAGTCCGCGAGGGGGACAGCCCCAGCATTTT	CASSPRGGQPQHF
NA	TRBV7-9	TRBJ2-2	NA	TGTGCCAGCAGCTCGCCCTTCGGGACACTTAACACCGGGGAGCTGTTTTTT	CASSSPFGTLNTGELFF
NA	TRBV19	TRBJ1-2	NA	TGTGCCAGTAGTGCCCTCTTGGAGGATGGCTACACCTTC	CASSALLEDGYTF
NA	TRBV28	TRBJ1-2	TRBD1	TGTGCCAGTTCTTCTCTGGAGGGGGCCAATTACCTCTATGGCTACACCTTC	CASSSLEGANYLYGYTF
NA	TRBV7-9	TRBJ2-4	NA	TGTGCCAGCAGCTCGCCCTCCCGGACACCTGAAAACATTCAGTACTTC	CASSSPSRTPENIQYF
NA	TRBV19	TRBJ1-5	TRBD1	TGTGCCAGTAGTATGGGGGGGACAGGGTACAATCAGCCCCAGCATTTT	CASSMGGTGYNQPQHF
NA	TRBV7-2	TRBJ2-1	TRBD1	TGTGCCAGCAGGCTACAGGGGGCGGAGGATGAGCAGTTCTTC	CASRLQGAEDEQFF
NA	TRBV15	TRBJ2-3	TRBD2	TGTGCCACCAGCAGAGAGCCTCGGGTGAGCGGGAGGGAAGATACGCAGTATTTT	CATSREPRVSGREDTQYF
NA	TRBV30	TRBJ1-5	NA	TGTGCCTGGGGAAGGAGAAATGGTCCCCAGCATTTT	CAWGRRNGPQHF
NA	TRBV5-4	TRBJ2-7	NA	TGTGCCAGCAGCTTGGACAGGTCCAGCTACGAGCAGTACTTC	CASSLDRSSYEQYF
few	TRBV10-3	TRBJ1-1	NA	TGTGCCATCAGGAACAGCAGGGATGGCACTGAAGCTTTCTTT	CAIRNSRDGTEAFF
NA	TRBV7-9	TRBJ2-3	NA	TGTGCCAGCAGCTTAAAGGGCAGGGCCGCAGATACGCAGTATTTT	CASSLKGRAADTQYF
NA	TRBV7-2	TRBJ2-2	NA	TGTGCCAGCAGCCCCCGTAGGCGGCGGAACACCGGGGAGCTGTTTTTT	CASSPRRRRNTGELFF
NA	TRBV20-1	TRBJ1-1	TRBD1	TGCAGTGCTGGCCAGGGGGGAACTTTCTTT	CSAGQGGTFF
NA	TRBV18	TRBJ2-7	NA	TGTGCCAGCTCACCGGTGGGGCCACTAGCTGGAGAGCAGTACTTC	CASSPVGPLAGEQYF
NA	TRBV6-1	TRBJ2-1	TRBD1	TGTGCCAGCAGTACCCGGGACAGAGACAATGAGCAGTTCTTC	CASSTRDRDNEQFF
NA	TRBV7-9	TRBJ2-1	NA	TGTGCCAGCAGCTTTATATCCTACAATGAGCAGTTCTTC	CASSFISYNEQFF
NA	TRBV2	TRBJ2-3	TRBD1	TGTGCCAGCAGTCCACAGGGGTACGCAGATACGCAGTATTTT	CASSPQGYADTQYF
NA	TRBV2	TRBJ1-1	TRBD1	TGTGCCATCCTGACAGGGGGCACTGAAGCTTTCTTT	CAILTGGTEAFF
NA	TRBV2	TRBJ2-7	NA	TGTGCCAGCAGTGTTACAAGTACCTACGAGCAGTACTTC	CASSVTSTYEQYF
NA	TRBV29-1	TRBJ2-7	TRBD2	TGCAGCGTTGTACTCAGGGAGGGACGCGAGCAGTACTTC	CSVVLREGREQYF
NA	TRBV7-2	TRBJ2-7	TRBD2	TGTGCCAGCAGTCCACTAGCGGGAGCGGCCTACGAGCAGTACTTC	CASSPLAGAAYEQYF
few	TRBV7-9	TRBJ1-5	NA	TGTGCCAGCAGCTTCGGACAGAATAGCAATCAGCCCCAGCATTTT	CASSFGQNSNQPQHF
NA	TRBV6-1	TRBJ1-4	TRBD1	TGTGCCAGCTGTCTGGACGGCCAGGGGGGAAAACTGTTTTTT	CASCLDGQGGKLFF
once	TRBV18	TRBJ2-3	TRBD2	TGTGCCAGCCCACCAAACAGGGTAGCGGGAATCCCAGATACGCAGTATTTT	CASPPNRVAGIPDTQYF
NA	TRBV6-1	TRBJ2-7	NA	TGTGCCAGCAGTGACACAACAGCCTACGAGCAGTACTTC	CASSDTTAYEQYF
NA	TRBV7-2	TRBJ2-5	TRBD1	TGTGCCAGCAGCCCGGGACAGCAAGAGACCCAGTACTTC	CASSPGQQETQYF
NA	TRBV7-7	TRBJ2-1	NA	TGTGCTAGCAGCTTAGAGGATGGAGGGGATGAGCAGTTCTTC	CASSLEDGGDEQFF
NA	TRBV29-1	TRBJ2-3	TRBD2	TGCAGCGTTGATAGCGGGAGGCCTCTCACAGATACGCAGTATTTT	CSVDSGRPLTDTQYF
NA	TRBV18	TRBJ1-2	NA	TGTGCCAGCTCACCGGGTTCAGGGTTGGCCTATGGCTACACCTTC	CASSPGSGLAYGYTF